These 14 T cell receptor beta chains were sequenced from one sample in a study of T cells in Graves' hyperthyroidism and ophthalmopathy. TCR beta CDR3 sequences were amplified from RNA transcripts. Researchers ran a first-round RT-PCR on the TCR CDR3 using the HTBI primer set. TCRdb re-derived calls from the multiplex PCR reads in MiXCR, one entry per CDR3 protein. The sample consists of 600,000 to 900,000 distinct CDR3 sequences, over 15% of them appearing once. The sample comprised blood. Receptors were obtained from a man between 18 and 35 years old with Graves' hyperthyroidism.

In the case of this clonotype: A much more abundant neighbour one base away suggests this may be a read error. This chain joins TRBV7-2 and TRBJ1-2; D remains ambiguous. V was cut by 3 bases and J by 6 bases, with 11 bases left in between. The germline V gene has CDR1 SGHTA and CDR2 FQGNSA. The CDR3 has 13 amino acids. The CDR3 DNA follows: TGTGCCAGCAGCTTGGGCCCTGCGGATGGCTACACCTTC. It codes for CASSLGPADGYTF.

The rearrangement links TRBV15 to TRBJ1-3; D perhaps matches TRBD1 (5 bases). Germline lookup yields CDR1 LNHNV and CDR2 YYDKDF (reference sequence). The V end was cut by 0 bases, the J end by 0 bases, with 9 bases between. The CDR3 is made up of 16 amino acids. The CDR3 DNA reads TGTGCCACCAGCAGAGAGGCCGGGGGCTCTGGAAACACCATATATTTT. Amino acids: CATSREAGGSGNTIYF.

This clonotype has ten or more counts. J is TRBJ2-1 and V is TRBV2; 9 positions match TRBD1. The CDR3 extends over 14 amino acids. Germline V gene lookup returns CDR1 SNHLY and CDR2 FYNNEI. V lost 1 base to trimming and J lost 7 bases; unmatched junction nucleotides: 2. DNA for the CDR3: TGTGCCAGCAGTGAAGATGGGACAGGGAATGAGCAGTTCTTC. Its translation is CASSEDGTGNEQFF.

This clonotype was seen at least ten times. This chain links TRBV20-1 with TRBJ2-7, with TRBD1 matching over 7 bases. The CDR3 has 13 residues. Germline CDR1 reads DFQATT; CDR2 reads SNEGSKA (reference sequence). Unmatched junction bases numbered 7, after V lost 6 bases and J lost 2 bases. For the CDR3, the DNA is TGCAGTGCGCCCCGGGACAGAGCCTACGAGCAGTACTTC. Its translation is CSAPRDRAYEQYF.

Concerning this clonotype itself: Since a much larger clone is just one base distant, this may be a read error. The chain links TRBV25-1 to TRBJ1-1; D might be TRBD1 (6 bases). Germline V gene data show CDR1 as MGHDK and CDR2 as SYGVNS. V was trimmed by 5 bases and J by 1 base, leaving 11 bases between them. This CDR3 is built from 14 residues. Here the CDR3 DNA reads TGTGCCAGCAGTTTTCTGGGGGCGAACACTGAAGCTTTCTTT. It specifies CASSFLGANTEAFF.

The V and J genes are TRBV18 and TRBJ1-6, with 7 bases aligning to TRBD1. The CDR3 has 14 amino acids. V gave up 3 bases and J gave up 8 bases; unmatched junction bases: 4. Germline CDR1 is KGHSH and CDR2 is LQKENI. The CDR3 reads CASSPQGVDSPLHF. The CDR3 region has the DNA TGTGCCAGCTCACCCCAGGGGGTTGATTCACCCCTCCACTTT.

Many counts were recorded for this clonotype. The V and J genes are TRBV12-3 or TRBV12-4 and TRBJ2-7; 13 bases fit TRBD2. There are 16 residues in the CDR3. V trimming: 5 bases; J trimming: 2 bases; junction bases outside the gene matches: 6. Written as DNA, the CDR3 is TGTGCCAGCAGTCTCCGGACTAGCGGGAGTCCCTACGAGCAGTACTTC. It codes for CASSLRTSGSPYEQYF.

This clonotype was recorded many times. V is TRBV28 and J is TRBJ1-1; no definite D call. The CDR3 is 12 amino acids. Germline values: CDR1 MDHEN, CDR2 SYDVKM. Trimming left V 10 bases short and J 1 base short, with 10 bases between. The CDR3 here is CANTTGNTEAFF. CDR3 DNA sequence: TGTGCCAACACGACGGGGAACACTGAAGCTTTCTTT.

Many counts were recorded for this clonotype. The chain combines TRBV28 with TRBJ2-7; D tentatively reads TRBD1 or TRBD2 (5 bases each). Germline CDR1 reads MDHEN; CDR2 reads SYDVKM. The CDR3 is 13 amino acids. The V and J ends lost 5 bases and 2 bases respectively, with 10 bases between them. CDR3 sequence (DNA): TGTGCCAGCAGTGGGGACGCTACCTACGAGCAGTACTTC. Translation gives CASSGDATYEQYF.

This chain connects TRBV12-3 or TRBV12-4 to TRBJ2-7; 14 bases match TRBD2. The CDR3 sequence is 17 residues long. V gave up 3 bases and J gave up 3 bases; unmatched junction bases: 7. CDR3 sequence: CASSFRTSGRYIYEQYF. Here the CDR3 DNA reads TGTGCCAGCAGTTTCCGGACTAGCGGGAGGTATATCTACGAGCAGTACTTC.

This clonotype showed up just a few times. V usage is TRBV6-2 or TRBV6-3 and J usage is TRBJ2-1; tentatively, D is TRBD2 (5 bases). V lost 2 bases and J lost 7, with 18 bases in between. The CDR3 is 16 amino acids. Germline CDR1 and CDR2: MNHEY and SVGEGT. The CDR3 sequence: CASSYGGLTARNEQFF. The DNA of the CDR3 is TGTGCCAGCAGTTACGGTGGACTCACTGCGAGGAATGAGCAGTTCTTC.

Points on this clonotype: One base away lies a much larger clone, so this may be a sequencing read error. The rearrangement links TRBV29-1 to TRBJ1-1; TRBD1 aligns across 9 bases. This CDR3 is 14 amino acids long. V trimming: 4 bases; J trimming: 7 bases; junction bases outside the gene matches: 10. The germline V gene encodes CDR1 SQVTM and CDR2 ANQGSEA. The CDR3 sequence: CSVVDRGLSSEAFF. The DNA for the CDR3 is TGCAGCGTTGTCGACAGGGGGTTAAGCAGTGAAGCTTTCTTT.

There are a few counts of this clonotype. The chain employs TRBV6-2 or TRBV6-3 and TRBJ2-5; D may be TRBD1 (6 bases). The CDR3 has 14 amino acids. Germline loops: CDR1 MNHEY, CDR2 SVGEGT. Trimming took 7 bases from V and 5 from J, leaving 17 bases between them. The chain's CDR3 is CASTQGTGAETQYF. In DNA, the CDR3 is TGTGCCAGCACCCAGGGGACCGGGGCGGAGACCCAGTACTTC.

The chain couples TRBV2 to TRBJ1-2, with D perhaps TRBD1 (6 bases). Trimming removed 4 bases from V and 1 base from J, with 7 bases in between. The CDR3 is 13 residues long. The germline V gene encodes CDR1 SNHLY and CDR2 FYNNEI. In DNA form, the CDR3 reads TGTGCCAGCAGTGGACAGGATAACTATGGCTACACCTTC. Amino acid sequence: CASSGQDNYGYTF.